These 13 T cell receptor beta chains originate from one sample sequenced in a study of T-cell memory formation after mild COVID-19. TCRdb reprocessed the 5' RACE reads via MiXCR and lists one record per CDR3 protein. The data contain a few hundred thousand distinct CDR3 sequences, over 9.5% of them seen just once; the ten biggest clones take up 2.5% to 3.5%. The specimen was PBMCs or a T cell subset sorted from them (not recorded which). Receptors were obtained from a man between 18 and 35 years old who had mild COVID-19 (a few samples of this study predate the infection). Cell type and time point are not known.

The rearrangement joins TRBV5-1 to TRBJ2-1; 11 bases agree with TRBD2. The CDR3 is made up of 17 amino acids. V lost 4 bases to trimming and J lost 6 bases; unmatched junction nucleotides: 12. CDR1 and CDR2 from the germline V gene are SGHRS and YFSETQ. CDR3 DNA: TGCGCCAGCAGCGGCCCGGCCTTAGCGGGGGGGCCCAATGAGCAGTTCTTC. Encoded protein: CASSGPALAGGPNEQFF.

In its sample, this clonotype was seen a few times. The chain uses TRBV29-1 and TRBJ2-6; D remains unclear. Germline loops: CDR1 SQVTM, CDR2 ANQGSEA. The CDR3 is 14 amino acids. V was pared by 1 base and J by 0 bases, with 4 bases between. CDR3 bases: TGCAGCGTTGAAGGCATCTCTGGGGCCAACGTCCTGACTTTC. It is translated as CSVEGISGANVLTF.

The V call is TRBV6-5, the J call TRBJ1-4; weak D call: TRBD1 (5 bases). From germline, CDR1 is MNHEY and CDR2 SVGAGI. The CDR3 has 15 amino acids. Trimming left V 2 bases short and J 6 bases short, with 13 bases between. The CDR3 DNA reads as TGTGCCAGCAGTTACACGGGGGGTAAAGATGAAAAACTGTTTTTT. It translates to CASSYTGGKDEKLFF.

In its sample, this clonotype was seen a few times. The chain's CDR3 is CSARKDSHSYNEQFF. The CDR3 DNA follows: TGCAGTGCTAGGAAGGACAGTCATTCCTACAATGAGCAGTTCTTC. The rearrangement joins TRBV20-1 to TRBJ2-1; perhaps TRBD1 as D (6 bases). The CDR3 covers 15 residues. Germline loops: CDR1 DFQATT, CDR2 SNEGSKA (reference sequence). Deletions cut 3 bases from V and 1 base from J, with 13 bases between.

This clonotype was seen many times. The chain combines TRBV7-9 with TRBJ2-5; no clear D gene. From germline, CDR1 is SEHNR and CDR2 FQNEAQ (reference sequence). V gave up 0 bases and J gave up 5 bases, with 13 bases separating them. The CDR3 runs to 15 residues. The CDR3 DNA reads as TGTGCCAGCAGCTTAGCGCTTAAGGGATCGGAGACCCAGTACTTC. This sequence encodes CASSLALKGSETQYF.

The chain uses TRBV5-6 and TRBJ2-7; D gene ambiguous. The V and J ends lost 3 bases and 1 base respectively, with 8 bases between them. Per germline, CDR1 SGHDT and CDR2 YYEEEE. CDR3 length: 13 amino acids. The CDR3 DNA follows: TGTGCCAGCAGCTGGGCGGTATCCTACGAGCAGTACTTC. This translates into CASSWAVSYEQYF.

The chain couples TRBV21-1 to TRBJ1-2; no check of the table's D call, TRBD1, against the DNA was made. TRBV21-1 is a pseudogene locus. There are 17 residues in the CDR3. The CDR3 DNA reads TGTGCCAGCAGCAGGGGGCGCCGCACTAAACGAAGCTATGGCTACACCTTC. Amino acid sequence: CASSRGRRTKRSYGYTF.

This chain connects TRBV5-1 to TRBJ2-5, with 12 positions matching TRBD2. The CDR3 totals 14 residues. Germline-derived CDR1 and CDR2 are SGHRS and YFSETQ. Trimming cost V 3 bases and J 5 bases; bases outside gene matches: 2. The CDR3 nucleotides read TGCGCCAGCAGCTCAGGACTAGCGGGGGAGACCCAGTACTTC. Its translation is CASSSGLAGETQYF. Combining the CDR3 with reference TRBV5-1 and TRBJ2-5 gives the whole variable domain KAGVTQTPRYLIKTRGQQVTLSCSPISGHRSVSWYQQTPGQGLQFLFEYFSETQRNKGNFPGRFSGRQFSNSRSEMNVSTLELGDSALYLCASSSGLAGETQYFGPGTRLLVL.

This clonotype has a count of ten or more. V is TRBV10-3 and J is TRBJ1-2; TRBD1 matches 7 bases. The CDR3 has 13 amino acids. Per the germline V gene, CDR1 is ENHRY and CDR2 is SYGVKD. V was clipped by 5 bases and J by 6 bases; unmatched bases: 6. The chain's CDR3 is CAISPQQGNGYTF. In DNA form, the CDR3 reads TGTGCCATCAGTCCTCAACAGGGGAATGGCTACACCTTC.

This chain uses TRBV5-1 with TRBJ1-2; D gene unclear. Germline V gene sequence: CDR1 SGHRS, CDR2 YFSETQ. The CDR3 is 13 amino acids. V lost 1 base and J lost 4, with 8 bases in between. The CDR3 DNA reads TGCGCCAGCAGCTTGCCAGCAATCTATGGCTACACCTTC. Its protein is CASSLPAIYGYTF.

Only a few counts were recorded for this clonotype. CDR3 residues: CASSSNGLGQETQYF. The CDR3 coding sequence is TGTGCCAGCAGCTCCAACGGACTAGGCCAAGAGACCCAGTACTTC. The chain has TRBV11-1 and TRBJ2-5; TRBD2 agrees at 7 bases. The CDR3 totals 15 residues. J gave up 1 base and V 4 bases, and 6 bases lay outside the gene matches. The V gene's germline CDR1 is SGHAT and CDR2 FQDESV (reference sequence).

The J gene is TRBJ1-4, the V gene TRBV6-6, with D maybe TRBD1 (5 bases). Trimming shortened V by 2 bases and J by 10 bases, and 14 bases separated the two germline ends. The CDR3 spans 14 residues. Germline CDR1 MNHNY, CDR2 SVGAGI (reference sequence). CDR3 bases: TGTGCCAGCAGTTACCCGCAAAGGGGTGGAAAACTGTTTTTT. As protein: CASSYPQRGGKLFF.

This chain uses TRBV20-1 with TRBJ1-4; tentatively, D is TRBD1 (6 bases). V lost 3 bases to trimming and J lost 7 bases, with 12 bases between them. The CDR3 contains 13 residues. The germline V gene has CDR1 DFQATT and CDR2 SNEGSKA (reference sequence). CDR3 amino acids: CSARGAISEKLFF. The CDR3 DNA reads TGCAGTGCTAGGGGGGCGATTTCTGAAAAACTGTTTTTT.